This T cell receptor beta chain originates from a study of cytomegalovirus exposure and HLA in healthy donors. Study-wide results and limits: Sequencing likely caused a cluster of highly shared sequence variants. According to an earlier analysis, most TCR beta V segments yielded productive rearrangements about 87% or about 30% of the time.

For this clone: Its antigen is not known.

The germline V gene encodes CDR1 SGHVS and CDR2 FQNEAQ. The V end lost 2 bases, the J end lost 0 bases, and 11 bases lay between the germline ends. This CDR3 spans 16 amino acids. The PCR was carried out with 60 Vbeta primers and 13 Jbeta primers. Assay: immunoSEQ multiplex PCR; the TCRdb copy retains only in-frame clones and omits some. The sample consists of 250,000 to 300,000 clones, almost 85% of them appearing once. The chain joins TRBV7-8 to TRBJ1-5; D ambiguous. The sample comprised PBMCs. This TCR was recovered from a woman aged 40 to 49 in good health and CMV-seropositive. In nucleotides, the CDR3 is TGTGCCAGCAGCTTAAGAGGAGAAAATAGCAATCAGCCCCAGCATTTT. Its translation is CASSLRGENSNQPQHF.